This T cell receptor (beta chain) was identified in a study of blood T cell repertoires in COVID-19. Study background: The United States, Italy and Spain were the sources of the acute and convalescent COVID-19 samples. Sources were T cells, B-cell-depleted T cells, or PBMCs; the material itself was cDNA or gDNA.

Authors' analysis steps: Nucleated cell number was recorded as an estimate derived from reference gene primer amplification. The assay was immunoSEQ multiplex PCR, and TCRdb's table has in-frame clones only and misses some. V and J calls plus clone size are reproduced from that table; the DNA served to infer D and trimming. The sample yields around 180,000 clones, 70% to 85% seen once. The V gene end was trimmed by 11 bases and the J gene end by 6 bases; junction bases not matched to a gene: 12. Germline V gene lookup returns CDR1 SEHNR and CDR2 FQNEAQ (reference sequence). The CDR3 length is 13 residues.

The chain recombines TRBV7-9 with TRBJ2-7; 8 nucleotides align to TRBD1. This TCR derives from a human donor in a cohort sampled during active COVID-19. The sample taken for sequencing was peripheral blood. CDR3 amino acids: CAGRGGQGGEQYF. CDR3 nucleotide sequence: TGTGCCGGAAGAGGAGGACAGGGTGGCGAGCAGTACTTC.